These T cell receptor beta chains were read from a single sample in a study of cytomegalovirus exposure and HLA in healthy donors. Clones were read by immunoSEQ multiplex PCR, and TCRdb kept only the in-frame ones, dropping some. This table has 55,000 to 70,000 clones, 55% to 70% appearing once. Sequences were obtained from PBMCs. These receptors were taken from a woman aged 45-65 years in good health and CMV-seronegative. Both conserved end residues are part of each CDR3. The order of the fields is V gene, J gene, D gene, clone size, CDR3 DNA, CDR3 protein. D genes are given only for firm matches. Clone size is given for some rows only: seen once, a few or many times, or a class if the clone is expanded.

V: TRBV5-4
J: TRBJ2-7
D: TRBD2
size: NA
DNA: TGTGCCAGCAGCTTGGTTCGGGAGGGCCGGGGCGAGCAGTACTTC
CDR3: CASSLVREGRGEQYF

V: TRBV7-8
J: TRBJ2-7
D: NA
size: NA
DNA: TGTGCCAGCAGCACACAAGCTCTAGGCTCGGCTGGCGAGCAGTACTTC
CDR3: CASSTQALGSAGEQYF

V: TRBV4-2
J: TRBJ2-7
D: NA
size: NA
DNA: TGTGCCAGCAGCCCGCACAGGGACTACGAGCAGTACTTC
CDR3: CASSPHRDYEQYF

V: TRBV9
J: TRBJ2-2
D: TRBD1
size: NA
DNA: TGTGCCAGCAGCGCACAGGGGGTCTCCGGGGAGCTGTTTTTT
CDR3: CASSAQGVSGELFF

V: TRBV5-1
J: TRBJ1-4
D: NA
size: NA
DNA: TGCGCCAGCAGCTTGAGGGGGTCAACTAATGAAAAACTGTTTTTT
CDR3: CASSLRGSTNEKLFF

V: TRBV18
J: TRBJ2-1
D: NA
size: NA
DNA: TGTGCCAGCTCACCACCGCAAAGAGCCTACAATGAGCAGTTCTTC
CDR3: CASSPPQRAYNEQFF

V: TRBV27
J: TRBJ2-1
D: TRBD1
size: NA
DNA: TGTGCCAGCCGTCCAGGGACAGGGTATGCCTACAATGAGCAGTTCTTC
CDR3: CASRPGTGYAYNEQFF

V: TRBV6-1
J: TRBJ2-1
D: TRBD1
size: NA
DNA: TGTGCCAGTGCCCGGGACAGGGCTTACAATGAGCAGTTCTTC
CDR3: CASARDRAYNEQFF

V: TRBV2
J: TRBJ2-1
D: NA
size: NA
DNA: TGTGCCAGCAGTCTCCGGGTCCACGATGAGCAGTTCTTC
CDR3: CASSLRVHDEQFF

V: TRBV5-1
J: TRBJ1-4
D: NA
size: NA
DNA: TGCGCCAGCAGCCCAGGAACAACTTCTAATGAAAAACTGTTTTTT
CDR3: CASSPGTTSNEKLFF

V: TRBV7-6
J: TRBJ2-7
D: TRBD2
size: NA
DNA: TGTGCCAGCAGCTTAGCTGGGACTAGCGGGATCTACGAGCAGTACTTC
CDR3: CASSLAGTSGIYEQYF

V: TRBV19
J: TRBJ1-2
D: TRBD1
size: NA
DNA: TGTGCCAGTAGCCCAGGGGGAGGACTGTATGGCTACACCTTC
CDR3: CASSPGGGLYGYTF

V: TRBV5-1
J: TRBJ1-4
D: TRBD1
size: few
DNA: TGCGCCAGCAGCTTGCCGCAGGGGGAGAACGATGAAAAACTGTTTTTT
CDR3: CASSLPQGENDEKLFF

V: TRBV5-8
J: TRBJ1-2
D: TRBD1
size: NA
DNA: TGTGCCAGCAGCTTCACCGGGACAGGGGTTTATGATGGCTACACCTTC
CDR3: CASSFTGTGVYDGYTF

V: TRBV6-5
J: TRBJ1-4
D: NA
size: few
DNA: TGTGCCAGCAGTTCAGGGTACGAGGTTGAAAAACTGTTTTTT
CDR3: CASSSGYEVEKLFF

V: TRBV15
J: TRBJ2-5
D: NA
size: NA
DNA: TGTGCCACCAGCAGAGATTCAGGGATGGAGACCCAGTACTTC
CDR3: CATSRDSGMETQYF

V: TRBV5-1
J: TRBJ2-1
D: NA
size: NA
DNA: TGCGCCAGCAGCTTGAGCGGCGAGCCCTCCTACAATGAGCAGTTCTTC
CDR3: CASSLSGEPSYNEQFF

V: TRBV28
J: TRBJ1-2
D: NA
size: NA
DNA: TGTGCCAGCAGCCCGGACATAATCTATGGCTACACCTTC
CDR3: CASSPDIIYGYTF

V: TRBV16
J: TRBJ2-7
D: NA
size: few
DNA: TGTGCCAGCAGCCCTTTGGACTCCACAGGGTACGAGCAGTACTTC
CDR3: CASSPLDSTGYEQYF

V: TRBV10-3
J: TRBJ2-7
D: NA
size: NA
DNA: TGTGCCACCGCCCAGTCGAGGCACGAGCAGTACTTC
CDR3: CATAQSRHEQYF

V: TRBV27
J: TRBJ2-6
D: NA
size: NA
DNA: TGTGCCAGCAGGGGACACTACTCTGGGGCCAACGTCCTGACTTTC
CDR3: CASRGHYSGANVLTF

V: TRBV2
J: TRBJ2-7
D: TRBD2
size: few
DNA: TGTGCCACCCAACGTCGGCTAGCGGGCCACGAGCAGTACTTC
CDR3: CATQRRLAGHEQYF

V: TRBV28
J: TRBJ2-2
D: NA
size: NA
DNA: TGTGCCAGCAGTTTTCCACCACTCATGGCCGGGGAGCTGTTTTTT
CDR3: CASSFPPLMAGELFF

V: TRBV30
J: TRBJ1-4
D: NA
size: few
DNA: TGTGCCTGGAGTGGTATAGGGAGGTTCGAAAAACTGTTTTTT
CDR3: CAWSGIGRFEKLFF

V: TRBV7-9
J: TRBJ2-5
D: NA
size: NA
DNA: TGTTCCAGCAGCTTAGCGTCGGGCGGGGAAAAGACCCAGTACTTC
CDR3: CSSSLASGGEKTQYF

V: TRBV19
J: TRBJ2-5
D: TRBD2
size: NA
DNA: TGTGCCAGTAGCGACGGACTAGCGTTTAAGACCCAGTACTTC
CDR3: CASSDGLAFKTQYF

V: TRBV5-1
J: TRBJ1-2
D: TRBD1
size: NA
DNA: TGCGCCAGCAGCTTAAAGACAGGGCGGGACTATGGCTACACCTTC
CDR3: CASSLKTGRDYGYTF

V: TRBV11-3
J: TRBJ1-1
D: TRBD1
size: NA
DNA: TGTGCCAGCAGCGCTGCGGACAGGGGTGGAGCTTTCTTT
CDR3: CASSAADRGGAFF

V: TRBV21-1
J: TRBJ1-1
D: NA
size: few
DNA: TGTGCCAGCAGCAAAGCCTGCGACATATTGTTCAAGGAAGCTTTCTTT
CDR3: CASSKACDILFKEAFF

V: TRBV29-1
J: TRBJ2-3
D: TRBD2
size: NA
DNA: TGCAGCGTTGGAGGGACTAGCGGGAGGACAGATACGCAGTATTTT
CDR3: CSVGGTSGRTDTQYF

V: TRBV29-1
J: TRBJ2-7
D: NA
size: few
DNA: TGCAGCGTTGGAAACCGACTGAGCTCCTACGAGCAGTACTTC
CDR3: CSVGNRLSSYEQYF

V: TRBV4-3
J: TRBJ2-7
D: NA
size: NA
DNA: TGCGCCAGCAGCCTTAACGGGTTTTCCTACGAGCAGTACTTC
CDR3: CASSLNGFSYEQYF

V: TRBV5-1
J: TRBJ1-2
D: TRBD1
size: few
DNA: TGCGCCAGCAGCACCGGGACAGTGAACTATGGCTACACCTTC
CDR3: CASSTGTVNYGYTF

V: TRBV28
J: TRBJ2-1
D: NA
size: few
DNA: TGTGCCAGCATGACGCGGGGATCCTACAATGAGCAGTTCTTC
CDR3: CASMTRGSYNEQFF

V: TRBV28
J: TRBJ2-2
D: NA
size: NA
DNA: TGTGCCAGCAGTCCGACCGGGGAGCTGTTTTTT
CDR3: CASSPTGELFF

V: TRBV28
J: TRBJ2-3
D: TRBD1
size: NA
DNA: TGTGCCAGCAGCTCACCCGGGACAGGAGGCGCAGATACGCAGTATTTT
CDR3: CASSSPGTGGADTQYF